Sequencing of this TCR beta chain was carried out in a study of blood T cell repertoires in COVID-19. Study details: Italy, Spain and the United States were the sources of the convalescent and acute COVID-19 samples.

Trimming cost V 4 bases and J 2 bases; bases outside gene matches: 9. This CDR3 is built from 16 residues. Germline V gene lookup returns CDR1 LNHNV and CDR2 YYDKDF (reference sequence). Per the authors' pipeline: Reference gene primer amplification gave estimated nucleated cell counts. Measured with immunoSEQ multiplex PCR; TCRdb has only the in-frame clones, and not every one. The V and J calls and clone size come from that table; D and trimming were worked out from the DNA. The table records some 170,000 clones, about 88% of them present only once. The sequence came from a man aged 35 to 55 with acute or convalescent COVID-19. Sequenced: peripheral blood. The rearrangement uses TRBV15 and TRBJ2-3; 7 nucleotides line up with TRBD2. CDR3 DNA sequence: TGTGCCACCAGCACAAGGACTAGAGGCAACACAGATACGCAGTATTTT. Encoded protein: CATSTRTRGNTDTQYF.